This T cell receptor (beta chain) was observed in a study of T cell repertoires in cytomegalovirus infection. Study-level information: In the study, CMV epitopes included recently identified HLA-C-restricted and well-studied HLA-B-restricted ones. Shared public TCR beta signatures pointed to both CMV infection and a matching HLA type.

TCRdb re-analysed the reads in MiXCR, keeping a single row per CDR3 protein. The profile shows some 120,000 distinct CDR3 sequences, around 30% of them singletons. Trimming cost V 3 bases and J 4 bases; bases outside gene matches: 6. The CDR3 runs 16 residues. From germline, CDR1 is SGHDT and CDR2 YYEEEE. To note about this clonotype: Its specificity is unknown.

The study's findings and limits: Accumulated public TCR beta family frequency recognized individuals carrying CMV together with the relevant HLA. The response measured ex vivo was dominated by TCR beta clonotypes (HLA-C-restricted and CMV-specific).

The chain is built from TRBV5-6 and TRBJ2-1, with TRBD2 identical over 11 bases. The source material was CD8+ T cells from cultured PBMCs, sampled from culture after CMV antigen stimulation. The sequence was obtained from a human donor in good health (CMV status not recorded). Some clones in this sample may be carry-over from other donors' samples. CDR3: CASSWLAGGPYNEQFF. The DNA for the CDR3 is TGTGCCAGCAGCTGGCTAGCGGGGGGACCTTACAATGAGCAGTTCTTC.